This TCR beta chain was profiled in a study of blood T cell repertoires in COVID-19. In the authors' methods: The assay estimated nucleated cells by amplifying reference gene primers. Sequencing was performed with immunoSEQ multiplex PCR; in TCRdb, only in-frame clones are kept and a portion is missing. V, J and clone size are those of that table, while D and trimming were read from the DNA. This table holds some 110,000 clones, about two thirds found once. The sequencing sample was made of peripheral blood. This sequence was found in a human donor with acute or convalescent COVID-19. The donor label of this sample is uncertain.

The CDR3 DNA is TGCGCCAGCTGGTTCGGACAGGGGGGGGGCGAGCAGTACTTC. This sequence encodes CASWFGQGGGEQYF. The chain recombines TRBV4-1 with TRBJ2-7, with 10 bases aligning to TRBD1. The CDR3 spans 14 residues. The germline gives CDR1 MGHRA, CDR2 YSYEKL. The trim removed 8 bases at V and 6 bases at J, leaving 10 bases unmatched.